One and the same sample provided the 16 T cell receptor beta chains below, sequenced in a study of blood T cell repertoires in COVID-19. Assay used: immunoSEQ multiplex PCR; TCRdb lists only in-frame clones, some missing. Among around 370,000 clones listed, more than 75% were seen once. Sequencing was carried out using PBMCs or T cells enriched from blood (not recorded which). All receptors derive from a woman aged 18-35 years who had recovered from COVID-19.

This chain joins TRBV9 and TRBJ2-7; TRBD2 agrees at 8 bases. Unmatched junction bases numbered 7, after V lost 0 bases and J lost 2 bases. CDR3 length equals 16 residues. Per germline, CDR1 SGDLS and CDR2 YYNGEE. This chain's CDR3 is CASSVAGSGTPYEQYF. Written as DNA, the CDR3 is TGTGCCAGCAGCGTAGCTGGTAGCGGGACACCCTACGAGCAGTACTTC.

This sequence joins TRBV5-8 and TRBJ1-3; no clear D gene. V lost 4 bases and J 0 bases, leaving 17 bases between the germline ends. Germline V gene sequence: CDR1 SGHTS, CDR2 YDEGEE. The CDR3 sequence is 17 residues long. In DNA, the CDR3 is TGTGCCAGCAGCGGTGGCCCCGTTTCTTACTCTGGAAACACCATATATTTT. This codes for CASSGGPVSYSGNTIYF.

J is TRBJ2-7 and V is TRBV9, with 11 bases lining up with TRBD1. J lost 2 bases, V lost 4 bases, and 2 bases had no gene match. Looked up from germline, CDR1 is SGDLS and CDR2 is YYNGEE. This CDR3 is built from 14 residues. Written as DNA, the CDR3 is TGTGCCAGCAGCCAGGGACAGGGGGCCTACGAGCAGTACTTC. It is translated as CASSQGQGAYEQYF.

The V gene is TRBV6-6, the J gene TRBJ2-3, with 11 bases lining up with TRBD2. The V segment lost 7 bases and the J segment 3 bases; nucleotides outside the gene matches: 6. Germline lookup yields CDR1 MNHNY and CDR2 SVGAGI (reference sequence). There are 15 residues in the CDR3. The CDR3 nucleotides read TGTGCCAGCACCCTGGGACTAGCGGATACAGATACGCAGTATTTT. Translation gives CASTLGLADTDTQYF.

The V call is TRBV12-3 or TRBV12-4, the J call TRBJ2-7, with 7 bases matching TRBD2. The CDR3 covers 12 residues. Trimming took 6 bases from V and 2 from J; bases not matched to a gene: 1. CDR3 region: CASSRGAYEQYF. The CDR3 bases are TGTGCCAGCAGCCGGGGGGCCTACGAGCAGTACTTC.

V usage is TRBV5-6 and J usage is TRBJ1-4; maybe TRBD1 (5 bases). From germline, CDR1 is SGHDT and CDR2 YYEEEE. The CDR3 runs 16 residues. V shed 1 base and J shed 7 bases, with 17 bases lying between them. The DNA of the CDR3 is TGTGCCAGCAGCTTGAGTTCTGGCAGGGTGTCTGAAAAACTGTTTTTT. Amino acid sequence: CASSLSSGRVSEKLFF.

The J gene is TRBJ1-5, the V gene TRBV24-1, with D possibly matching TRBD1 (6 bases). CDR3 size: 17 residues. Trimming left V 1 base short and J 3 bases short, with 15 bases between. Germline-derived CDR1 and CDR2 are KGHDR and SFDVKD. The CDR3 is CATSDFIGQGINQPQHF. In DNA, the CDR3 is TGTGCCACCAGTGATTTTATTGGGCAGGGGATCAATCAGCCCCAGCATTTT.

The chain employs TRBV19 and TRBJ1-5; 8 nucleotides match TRBD1. Germline values: CDR1 LNHDA, CDR2 SQIVND (reference sequence). The CDR3 extends over 14 amino acids. J lost 3 bases, V lost 6 bases, and 4 bases had no gene match. Written as DNA, the CDR3 is TGTGCCAGTAGCAGGACAGGGATCAATCAGCCCCAGCATTTT. This gives the protein CASSRTGINQPQHF.

With respect to this clone: Within the sample, other DNA sequences also encode this same CDR3. The chain combines TRBV4-1 with TRBJ1-5; D remains unclear. Germline CDR1 reads MGHRA; CDR2 reads YSYEKL. CDR3 length: 13 amino acids. The germline V and J ends were trimmed by 1 base and 5 bases, with 6 bases remaining between them. In nucleotides, the CDR3 is TGCGCCAGCAGCCAAGGAGGGTATCAGCCCCAGCATTTT. It encodes CASSQGGYQPQHF.

The gene calls are TRBV6-4 and TRBJ1-5; 12 nucleotides match TRBD1. The germline V gene has CDR1 MRHNA and CDR2 SNTAGT. After removal of 1 base from V and 1 base from J, the junction contained 11 bases not matched to a gene. The CDR3 consists of 20 residues. For the CDR3, the DNA is TGTGCCAGCAGTGACTTGACCGGGACAGGGGGCCGGAGGAGCAATCAGCCCCAGCATTTT. Protein product: CASSDLTGTGGRRSNQPQHF.

This clone was counted only a few times. Here the CDR3 reads CASSTTSGGYNEQFF. The CDR3 nucleotides are TGTGCCAGCAGCACAACTAGCGGGGGTTACAATGAGCAGTTCTTC. This chain joins TRBV5-5 and TRBJ2-1; 11 nucleotides line up with TRBD2. Germline V CDR1 and CDR2: SGHKS, YYEKEE (reference sequence). J lost 4 bases, V lost 4 bases, and 4 bases had no gene match. This CDR3 has 15 residues.

The V and J genes are TRBV2 and TRBJ1-2; 10 bases match TRBD1. Trimming took 6 bases from V and 7 from J; bases not matched to a gene: 8. Germline CDR1 is SNHLY and CDR2 is FYNNEI. This CDR3 has 14 residues. CDR3 nucleotide sequence: TGTGCCAGCAGGGGAAGACAGGGGGCCCGTGGCTACACCTTC. As protein: CASRGRQGARGYTF.

The rearrangement uses TRBV7-2 and TRBJ1-5; D call uncertain. The germline V gene has CDR1 SGHTA and CDR2 FQGNSA. The CDR3 totals 14 residues. Between the trimmed V and J ends, which lost 4 bases and 3 bases, there was a span of 10 bases. The CDR3 region has the DNA TGTGCCAGCAGCTCCTACGGGAACAATCAGCCCCAGCATTTT. This sequence encodes CASSSYGNNQPQHF. The whole variable domain, remainder taken from reference TRBV7-2 and TRBJ1-5, is GAGVSQSPSNKVTEKGKDVELRCDPISGHTALYWYRQSLGQGLEFLIYFQGNSAPDKSGLPSDRFSAERTGGSVSTLTIQRTQQEDSAVYLCASSSYGNNQPQHFGDGTRLSIL.

This clone was observed a single time. The chain couples TRBV28 to TRBJ1-2, with D possibly being TRBD1 (5 bases). Between the trimmed V and J ends, which lost 3 bases and 6 bases, there was a span of 11 bases. Germline assignment: CDR1 MDHEN and CDR2 SYDVKM. The length of the CDR3 is 13 residues. This chain's CDR3 is CASSFSRVNGYTF. The CDR3 DNA is TGTGCCAGCAGTTTTTCCAGGGTGAATGGCTACACCTTC.

A note on this clone: One end of the junction varies from germline; a read error may be responsible. V gene TRBV7-9 combines with J gene TRBJ1-2; weak D call: TRBD1 (5 bases). The CDR3 covers 14 residues. CDR1 is SEHNR, CDR2 FQNEAQ, per germline (reference sequence). CDR3 nucleotides: TGTGCCAGCACCTTATCCCTCGGGGGGTATGGCTACACCTTC. Translated: CASTLSLGGYGYTF.

The chain is built from TRBV18 and TRBJ1-4; 7 bases agree with TRBD1. V dropped 6 bases and J dropped 7; count of bases not matched to a gene: 5. CDR1 and CDR2 (germline): KGHSH, LQKENI. The CDR3 has 13 amino acids. The CDR3 DNA is TGTGCCAGCTCTACAGGGGCGGCTGAAAAACTGTTTTTT. It encodes CASSTGAAEKLFF.